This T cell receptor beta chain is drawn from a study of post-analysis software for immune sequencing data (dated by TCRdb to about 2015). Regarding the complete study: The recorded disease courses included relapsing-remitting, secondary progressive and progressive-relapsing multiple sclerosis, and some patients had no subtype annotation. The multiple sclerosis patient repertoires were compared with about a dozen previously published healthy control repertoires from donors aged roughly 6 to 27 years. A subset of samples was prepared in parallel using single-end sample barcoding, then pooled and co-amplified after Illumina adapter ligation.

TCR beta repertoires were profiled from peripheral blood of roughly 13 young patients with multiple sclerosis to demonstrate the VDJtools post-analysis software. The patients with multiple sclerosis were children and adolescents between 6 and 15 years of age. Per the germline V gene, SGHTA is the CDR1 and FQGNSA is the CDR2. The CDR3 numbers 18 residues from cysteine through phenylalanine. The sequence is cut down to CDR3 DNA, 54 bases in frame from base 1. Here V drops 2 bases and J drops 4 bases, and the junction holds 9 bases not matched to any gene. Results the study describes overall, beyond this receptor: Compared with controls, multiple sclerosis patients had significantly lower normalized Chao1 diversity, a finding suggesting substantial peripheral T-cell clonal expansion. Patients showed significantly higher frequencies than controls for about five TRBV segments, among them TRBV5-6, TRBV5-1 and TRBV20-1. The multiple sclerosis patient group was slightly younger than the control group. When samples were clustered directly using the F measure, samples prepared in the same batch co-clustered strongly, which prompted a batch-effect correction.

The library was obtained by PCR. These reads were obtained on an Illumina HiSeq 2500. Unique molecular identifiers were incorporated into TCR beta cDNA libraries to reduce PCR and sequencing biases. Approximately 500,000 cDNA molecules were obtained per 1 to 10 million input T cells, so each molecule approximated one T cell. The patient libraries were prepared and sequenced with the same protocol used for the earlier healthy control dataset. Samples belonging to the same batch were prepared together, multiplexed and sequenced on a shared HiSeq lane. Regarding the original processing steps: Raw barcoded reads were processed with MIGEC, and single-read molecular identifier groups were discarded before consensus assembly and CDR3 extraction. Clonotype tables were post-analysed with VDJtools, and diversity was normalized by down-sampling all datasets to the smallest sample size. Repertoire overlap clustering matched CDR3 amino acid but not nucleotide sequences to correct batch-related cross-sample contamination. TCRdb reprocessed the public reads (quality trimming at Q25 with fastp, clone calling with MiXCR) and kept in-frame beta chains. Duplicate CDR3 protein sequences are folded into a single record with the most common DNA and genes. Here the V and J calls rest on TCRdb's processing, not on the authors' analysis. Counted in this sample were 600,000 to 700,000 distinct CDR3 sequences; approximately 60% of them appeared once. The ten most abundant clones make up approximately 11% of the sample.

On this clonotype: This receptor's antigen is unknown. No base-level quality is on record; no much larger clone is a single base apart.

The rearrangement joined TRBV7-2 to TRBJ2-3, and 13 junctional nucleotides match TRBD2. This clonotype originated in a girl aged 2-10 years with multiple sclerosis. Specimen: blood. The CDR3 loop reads CASSLFATSGGRADTQYF. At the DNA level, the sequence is TGTGCCAGCAGCTTATTCGCGACTAGCGGGGGGAGGGCAGATACGCAGTATTTT.